This T cell receptor beta chain was identified in a study of blood T cells in healthy people across ages. The sample holds a few counts of this clonotype. Its antigen is currently unknown. Alongside a J-beta primer mix, a sample-barcoded 5' primer served in a second PCR lasting about 7 to 11 cycles. MiXCR was run by TCRdb on the 5' RACE reads, yielding one entry per CDR3 protein. Of 800,000 or so distinct CDR3 sequences listed, 60% to 80% were seen once; the top ten hold roughly 26%. The germline V gene has CDR1 SGHRS and CDR2 YFSETQ. The CDR3 runs to 15 residues. V shed 4 bases and J 12 bases; nucleotides not matched to a gene: 16. Study outcomes and limitations: As age increased, TCR beta diversity per million T cells fell in a roughly linear fashion.

The chain recombines TRBV5-1 with TRBJ2-4; 7 nucleotides align to TRBD1. Sequencing was done on a sample of blood. This clonotype originated in a man in his thirties or forties in good health. CDR3 sequence: CASSPQAGDRVDQYF. In DNA form, the CDR3 reads TGCGCCAGCAGCCCGCAGGCAGGAGACAGGGTGGATCAGTACTTC.